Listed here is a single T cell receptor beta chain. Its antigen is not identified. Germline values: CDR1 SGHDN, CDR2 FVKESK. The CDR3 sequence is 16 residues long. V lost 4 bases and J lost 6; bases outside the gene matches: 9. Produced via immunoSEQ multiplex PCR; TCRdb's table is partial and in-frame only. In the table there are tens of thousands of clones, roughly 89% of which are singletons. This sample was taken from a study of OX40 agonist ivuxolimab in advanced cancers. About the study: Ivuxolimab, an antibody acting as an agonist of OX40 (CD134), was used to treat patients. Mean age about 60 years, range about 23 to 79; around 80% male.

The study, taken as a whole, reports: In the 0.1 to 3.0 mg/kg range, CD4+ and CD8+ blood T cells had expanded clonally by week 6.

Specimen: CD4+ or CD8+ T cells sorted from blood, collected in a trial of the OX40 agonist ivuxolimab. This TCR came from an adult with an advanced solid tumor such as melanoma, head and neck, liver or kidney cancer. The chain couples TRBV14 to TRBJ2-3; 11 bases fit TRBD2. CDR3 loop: CASSRFPGLAEDTQYF. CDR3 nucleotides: TGTGCCAGCAGCCGCTTTCCGGGACTAGCGGAGGATACGCAGTATTTT.